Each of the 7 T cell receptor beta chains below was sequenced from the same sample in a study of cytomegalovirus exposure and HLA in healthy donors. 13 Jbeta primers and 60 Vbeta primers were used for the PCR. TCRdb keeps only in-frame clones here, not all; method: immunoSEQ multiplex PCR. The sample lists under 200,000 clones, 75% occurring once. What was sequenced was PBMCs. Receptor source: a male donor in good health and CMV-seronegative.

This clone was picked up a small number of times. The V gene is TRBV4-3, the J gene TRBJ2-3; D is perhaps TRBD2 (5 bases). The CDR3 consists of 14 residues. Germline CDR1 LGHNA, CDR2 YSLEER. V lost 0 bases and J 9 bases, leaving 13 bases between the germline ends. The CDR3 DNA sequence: TGCGCCAGCAGCCAAGAACGAACTAGTTTGACGCAGTATTTT. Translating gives CASSQERTSLTQYF.

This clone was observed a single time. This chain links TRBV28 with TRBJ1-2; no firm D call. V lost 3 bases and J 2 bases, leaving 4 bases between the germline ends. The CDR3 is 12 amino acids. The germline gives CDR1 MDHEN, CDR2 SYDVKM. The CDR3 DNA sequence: TGTGCCAGCAGTTTTCAGAACTATGGCTACACCTTC. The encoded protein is CASSFQNYGYTF.

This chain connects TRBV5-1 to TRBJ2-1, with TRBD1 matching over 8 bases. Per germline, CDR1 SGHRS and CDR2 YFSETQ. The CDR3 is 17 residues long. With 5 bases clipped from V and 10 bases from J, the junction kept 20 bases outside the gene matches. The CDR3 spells CASSLEPQDREGNEQFF. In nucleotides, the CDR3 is TGCGCCAGCAGTCTCGAGCCCCAGGACAGGGAAGGGAACGAGCAGTTCTTC.

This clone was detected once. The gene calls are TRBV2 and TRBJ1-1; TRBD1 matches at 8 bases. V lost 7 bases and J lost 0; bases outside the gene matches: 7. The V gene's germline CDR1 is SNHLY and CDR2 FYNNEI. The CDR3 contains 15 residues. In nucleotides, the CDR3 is TGTGCCAGCACTAGGGACAGGCATTTGAACACTGAAGCTTTCTTT. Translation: CASTRDRHLNTEAFF. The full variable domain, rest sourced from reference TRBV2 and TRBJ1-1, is EPEVTQTPSHQVTQMGQEVILRCVPISNHLYFYWYRQILGQKVEFLVSFYNNEISEKSEIFDDQFSVERPDGSNFTLKIRSTKLEDSAMYFCASTRDRHLNTEAFFGQGTRLTVV.

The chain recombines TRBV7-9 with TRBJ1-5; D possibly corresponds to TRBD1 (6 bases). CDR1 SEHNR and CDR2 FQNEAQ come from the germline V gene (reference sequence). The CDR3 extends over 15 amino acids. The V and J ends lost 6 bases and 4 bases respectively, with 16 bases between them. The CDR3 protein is CASSQTGSENQPQHF. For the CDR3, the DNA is TGTGCCAGCAGTCAAACAGGGAGTGAGAATCAGCCCCAGCATTTT.

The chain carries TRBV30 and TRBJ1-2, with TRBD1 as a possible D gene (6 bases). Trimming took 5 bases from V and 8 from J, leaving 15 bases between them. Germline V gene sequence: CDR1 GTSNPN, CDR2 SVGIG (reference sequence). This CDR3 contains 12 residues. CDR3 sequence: CAWGREGGGYTF. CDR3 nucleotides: TGTGCCTGGGGTCGGGAGGGGGGCGGCTACACCTTC.

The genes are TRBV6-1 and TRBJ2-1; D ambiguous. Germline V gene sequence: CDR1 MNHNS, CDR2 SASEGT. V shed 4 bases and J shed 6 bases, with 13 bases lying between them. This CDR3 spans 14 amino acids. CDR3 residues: CASSVRLGPNEQFF. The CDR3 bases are TGTGCCAGCAGTGTAAGACTTGGCCCCAATGAGCAGTTCTTC.